These 20 T cell receptor beta chains were sequenced from one sample in a study of T cell responses to AZD1222 COVID-19 vaccine. TCRdb's table, derived via immunoSEQ multiplex PCR, lists solely in-frame clones and lacks some. The table has around 130,000 clones, roughly 92% seen once. The input for sequencing was peripheral blood, taken 28 days after the second AZD1222 dose. These receptor sequences come from an adult who received the AZD1222 COVID-19 vaccine.

This rearrangement joins TRBV6-6 to TRBJ2-7; 7 bases match TRBD1. The length of the CDR3 is 13 residues. The junction had 8 bases not matched to a gene; V was cut back by 7 bases and J by 5 bases. Germline CDR1 is MNHNY and CDR2 is SVGAGI (reference sequence). CDR3 loop: CASTPDRVDEQYF. The DNA for the CDR3 is TGTGCCAGCACCCCAGACAGGGTCGACGAGCAGTACTTC.

The rearrangement joins TRBV11-1 to TRBJ2-7; D might be TRBD2 (7 bases). Germline V CDR1 and CDR2: SGHAT, FQDESV (reference sequence). The CDR3 is 15 amino acids. The V gene lost 3 bases and the J gene lost 3 bases, with 15 bases spanning the gap. CDR3 nucleotides: TGTGCCAGCAGCTTCCTGGGGGGGGCCAGCTACGAGCAGTACTTC. The encoded protein is CASSFLGGASYEQYF.

In nucleotides, the CDR3 is TGTGCAAGTCGCTTAGAAACCGGGACAGAAAGCAATCAGCCCCAGCATTTT. This gives the protein CASRLETGTESNQPQHF. The chain couples TRBV12-2 to TRBJ1-5; the D call in the table, TRBD1, was not verified against the DNA. TRBV12-2 is recorded as a pseudogene. The length of the CDR3 is 17 residues.

DNA for the CDR3: TGTGCCACAGAGGGCCGGTACACCGGGGAGCTGTTTTTT. Its translation is CATEGRYTGELFF. The chain couples TRBV19 to TRBJ2-2; possible D gene TRBD2, 5 bases. This CDR3 has 13 residues. Germline values: CDR1 LNHDA, CDR2 SQIVND (reference sequence). V was cut by 10 bases and J by 3 bases, with 12 bases left in between.

V usage is TRBV28 and J usage is TRBJ1-2; 9 bases agree with TRBD1. With V trimmed by 4 bases and J by 1 base, 13 bases remained unmatched. Germline values: CDR1 MDHEN, CDR2 SYDVKM. This CDR3 has 18 amino acids. CDR3 protein: CASSSPRTGDLFNYGYTF. The CDR3, as DNA: TGTGCCAGCAGTTCCCCCCGGACAGGGGATCTTTTTAACTATGGCTACACCTTC.

The V call is TRBV6-2 or TRBV6-3, the J call TRBJ1-1; D ambiguous. The ends were cut back, 5 bases at V and 9 bases at J, with 10 bases in the middle. Germline loops: CDR1 MNHEY, CDR2 SVGEGT. The CDR3 has 11 amino acids. The CDR3 spells CASSAPGKAFF. In nucleotides, the CDR3 is TGTGCCAGCAGTGCTCCGGGGAAAGCTTTCTTT.

V is TRBV6-5 and J is TRBJ2-5; D might be TRBD2 (5 bases). Trimming removed 2 bases from V and 0 bases from J, with 10 bases in between. The CDR3 has 15 amino acids. CDR1 is MNHEY and CDR2 is SVGAGI in the germline V gene. CDR3 loop: CASSYSSGNQETQYF. CDR3 nucleotide sequence: TGTGCCAGCAGTTACAGTTCGGGAAACCAAGAGACCCAGTACTTC.

The chain has TRBV7-6 and TRBJ2-7; 12 bases match TRBD2. The CDR3 spans 15 residues. With V trimmed by 5 bases and J by 0 bases, 2 bases remained unmatched. Germline V lookup: CDR1 SGHVS, CDR2 FNYEAQ. The CDR3 sequence is CASSRTSGNSYEQYF. CDR3 coding DNA: TGTGCCAGCAGCCGGACTAGCGGGAACTCCTACGAGCAGTACTTC.

V usage is TRBV9 and J usage is TRBJ2-1, with 10 bases matching TRBD2. The CDR3 runs 15 residues. The trim removed 0 bases at V and 6 bases at J, leaving 3 bases unmatched. Looked up from germline, CDR1 is SGDLS and CDR2 is YYNGEE. CDR3 residues: CASSVVASGGNEQFF. The DNA of the CDR3 is TGTGCCAGCAGCGTAGTGGCTAGCGGGGGCAATGAGCAGTTCTTC.

This clone was seen a handful of times. This sequence joins TRBV6-5 and TRBJ2-5; tentatively, D is TRBD2 (6 bases). This CDR3 has 13 amino acids. Germline lookup yields CDR1 MNHEY and CDR2 SVGAGI. The ends were cut back, 6 bases at V and 4 bases at J, with 12 bases in the middle. The CDR3 nucleotides read TGTGCCAGCAGGCTACTAGCAGGAGAGACCCAGTACTTC. Translation gives CASRLLAGETQYF.

The CDR3 coding sequence is TGTGCCAGCTCACCCCCCGGCCGCCCCAGAGAGACCCAGTACTTC. Protein product: CASSPPGRPRETQYF. The V gene is TRBV18, the J gene TRBJ2-5; D is unclear. V lost 3 bases and J lost 4, with 15 bases in between. Germline loops: CDR1 KGHSH, CDR2 LQKENI. The length of the CDR3 is 15 residues. Full variable domain (missing parts from reference TRBV18 and TRBJ2-5): NAGVMQNPRHLVRRRGQEARLRCSPMKGHSHVYWYRQLPEEGLKFMVYLQKENIIDESGMPKERFSAEFPKEGPSILRIQQVVRGDSAAYFCASSPPGRPRETQYFGPGTRLLVL.

The chain employs TRBV5-6 and TRBJ2-3, with 8 bases matching TRBD2. The CDR3 sequence is 14 residues long. V lost 2 bases to trimming and J lost 5 bases; unmatched junction nucleotides: 4. Germline V CDR1 and CDR2: SGHDT, YYEEEE. In DNA form, the CDR3 reads TGTGCCAGCAGCTTACTAGCGGCGGGAGATACGCAGTATTTT. Residues: CASSLLAAGDTQYF.

This chain links TRBV7-2 with TRBJ2-2; D is perhaps TRBD2 (6 bases). The V gene's germline CDR1 is SGHTA and CDR2 FQGNSA. This CDR3 contains 15 residues. The ends were cut back, 2 bases at V and 7 bases at J, with 14 bases in the middle. The CDR3 nucleotides are TGTGCCAGCAGCTTACTGGGCGGGGTAGTCGGGGAGCTGTTTTTT. Its protein product is CASSLLGGVVGELFF.

The gene calls are TRBV7-9 and TRBJ1-2; 12 bases match TRBD1. This CDR3 comprises 16 residues. CDR1 and CDR2 (germline): SEHNR, FQNEAQ (reference sequence). V trimming: 4 bases; J trimming: 2 bases; junction bases outside the gene matches: 5. CDR3: CASSSGTGGNNYGYTF. CDR3 in DNA: TGTGCCAGCAGCTCCGGGACAGGGGGCAACAACTATGGCTACACCTTC.

This chain joins TRBV3-1 (or the pseudogene TRBV3-2) and TRBJ2-7; TRBD2 matches at 9 bases. This CDR3 has 14 residues. Looked up from germline, CDR1 is LGHDT and CDR2 is YNNKEL (reference sequence). Trimming at V came to 4 bases and at J to 5 bases, leaving 6 bases not matched to a gene. The CDR3 loop reads CASSRRGLAHEQYF. CDR3 bases: TGTGCCAGCAGCCGCCGGGGACTAGCTCACGAGCAGTACTTC.

The chain employs TRBV7-2 and TRBJ2-1, with D possibly being TRBD2 (6 bases). The CDR3 covers 16 residues. Trimming stripped 1 base from V and 2 bases from J, with 12 bases between. In germline, CDR1 is SGHTA, CDR2 FQGNSA. CDR3 sequence: CASSLVGGGTYNEQFF. DNA for the CDR3: TGTGCCAGCAGCTTAGTGGGGGGTGGGACCTACAATGAGCAGTTCTTC. The full variable domain, with the rest looked up from reference TRBV7-2 and TRBJ2-1, is GAGVSQSPSNKVTEKGKDVELRCDPISGHTALYWYRQSLGQGLEFLIYFQGNSAPDKSGLPSDRFSAERTGGSVSTLTIQRTQQEDSAVYLCASSLVGGGTYNEQFFGPGTRLTVL.

The rearrangement links TRBV27 to TRBJ2-1, with a possible D match to TRBD1 (6 bases). Germline CDR1 reads MNHEY; CDR2 reads SMNVEV (reference sequence). V was shortened by 3 bases and J by 3 bases, with 15 bases between the two germline ends. The CDR3 is made up of 16 amino acids. CDR3 sequence reads: CASSFSDRQSYNEQFF. The CDR3 nucleotides are TGTGCCAGCAGTTTTAGCGACAGGCAAAGCTACAATGAGCAGTTCTTC.

The V gene is TRBV5-6, the J gene TRBJ1-3; no clear D. The CDR3 spans 16 residues. CDR1 and CDR2 (germline): SGHDT, YYEEEE. Trimming pared 0 bases from V and 2 bases from J, leaving 12 bases between. CDR3 residues: CASSLDRWVTGNTIYF. The CDR3 bases are TGTGCCAGCAGCTTGGATCGTTGGGTTACTGGAAACACCATATATTTT.

The V call is TRBV3-1 (or the pseudogene TRBV3-2), the J call TRBJ2-1; D is possibly TRBD1 or TRBD2 (5 bases each). This CDR3 has 15 residues. Between the trimmed V and J ends, which lost 3 bases and 6 bases, there was a span of 15 bases. The germline CDR1 and CDR2 sequences are LGHDT and YNNKEL (reference sequence). The CDR3 loop is CASSHTRGVGNEQFF. CDR3 nucleotide sequence: TGTGCCAGCAGCCATACGAGGGGCGTGGGCAATGAGCAGTTCTTC.

The chain combines TRBV27 with TRBJ1-5; D call uncertain. Germline-derived CDR1 and CDR2 are MNHEY and SMNVEV (reference sequence). Trimming shortened V by 1 base and J by 9 bases, and 7 bases separated the two germline ends. The CDR3 loop spans 12 amino acids. This CDR3 is CASSLFTRPQHF. DNA for the CDR3: TGTGCCAGCAGTTTATTCACACGGCCCCAGCATTTT.